This record covers a single T cell receptor beta chain. The antigen is not known. This record comes from a study of neoadjuvant nivolumab and ipilimumab in lung cancer. Study-wide results and caveats: TCR sequencing covered a small number of samples. Blood richness before therapy tracked richness in tumors resected after neoadjuvant therapy. Pathologic regression was not significantly tied to TCR clonality.

V lost 8 bases, J lost 1 base, and 10 bases stayed unmatched. This CDR3 is 16 amino acids long. Germline CDR1 is SGHTA and CDR2 is FQGTGA. Profiling relied on immunoSEQ multiplex PCR, and the TCRdb table lists in-frame clones only, not all of them. The sample consists of about 10,000 clones, around 81% of them appearing once. V and J are TRBV7-3 and TRBJ2-2; 7 nucleotides agree with TRBD2. The sequence was collected from an adult with non-small cell lung cancer. This sample comprised peripheral blood, obtained before neoadjuvant nivolumab, alone or with ipilimumab. The CDR3 DNA reads as TGTGCCAGCCGGGGAATTAGCGGGTGGAACACCGGGGAGCTGTTTTTT. Translated: CASRGISGWNTGELFF.